This T cell receptor beta chain was sequenced for a study of blood T cell repertoires in COVID-19. Study as a whole: The samples span acute and convalescent COVID-19 from the United States, Italy and Spain.

This CDR3 comprises 14 residues. CDR1 and CDR2 from the germline V gene are SGDLS and YYNGEE. J lost 8 bases, V lost 6 bases, and 5 bases had no gene match. As processed by the authors: Amplification from reference gene primers served as the basis for estimated nucleated cell counts. Using immunoSEQ multiplex PCR, the repertoire was profiled, and TCRdb retains in-frame clones only, with some absent. The V and J calls and clone size are taken from that table; D and trimming were inferred from the DNA. The sample yields fewer than 500,000 clones, about 90% seen once. The sequenced sample consisted of PBMCs or T cells enriched from blood (not recorded which). This receptor was obtained from a woman between 18 and 29 years old who had recovered from COVID-19. The chain carries TRBV9 and TRBJ2-1; 13 nucleotides agree with TRBD2. The CDR3 region has the DNA TGTGCCAGCACCTGGACTAGCGGGGGCGATGAGCAGTTCTTC. Translating it yields CASTWTSGGDEQFF.